One sample yielded the 9 T cell receptor beta chains listed below, sequenced in a study of CD8 T cells in ankylosing spondylitis. From the 5' RACE reads, TCRdb called clonotypes with MiXCR, one entry per CDR3 protein. This sample has around 150,000 distinct CDR3 sequences, with roughly 44% found just once. Sequences were obtained from synovial fluid, either unsorted or a sorted T cell fraction (not recorded which). These receptors all stem from a male donor with ankylosing spondylitis.

The chain has TRBV10-3 and TRBJ1-1; D possibly corresponds to TRBD1 (5 bases). CDR1 and CDR2 (germline): ENHRY, SYGVKD. V was cut by 11 bases and J by 6 bases, with 22 bases left in between. The CDR3 sequence is 14 residues long. Written as DNA, the CDR3 is TGTGCCGCCCGGGGGAGGGGCGATGGGGCTGAAGCTTTCTTT. It translates to CAARGRGDGAEAFF.

The chain has TRBV6-1 and TRBJ2-1; D uncertain. This CDR3 comprises 15 residues. V lost 4 bases, J lost 9 bases, and 19 bases lay in between. Germline CDR1 reads MNHNS; CDR2 reads SASEGT. CDR3 amino acids: CASSGVGYEDSEQFF. DNA for the CDR3: TGTGCCAGCAGTGGGGTTGGGTACGAGGATAGTGAGCAGTTCTTC.

The rearrangement joins TRBV4-2 to TRBJ2-5, with 8 bases matching TRBD2. This CDR3 has 16 residues. CDR1 and CDR2 (germline): LGHNA, YNFKEQ. Trimming at V came to 0 bases and at J to 5 bases, leaving 8 bases not matched to a gene. The CDR3 is CASSQDGRAIWETQYF. The CDR3 nucleotides are TGTGCCAGCAGCCAAGACGGGAGGGCCATTTGGGAGACCCAGTACTTC.

Concerning this clonotype: One end of the junction does not line up with germline, which may come from a read error. V gene TRBV7-7 combines with J gene TRBJ2-7, with D possibly being TRBD2 (6 bases). CDR3 length: 15 residues. Germline V gives CDR1 SSHAT, CDR2 FNYEAQ (reference sequence). CDR3 coding DNA: TGTGCTAGCAGCCCGAGATACGGGGGAGTTTACGAGCAGTACTTC. It codes for CASSPRYGGVYEQYF.

The V call is TRBV28, the J call TRBJ2-7; the match to TRBD1 covers 9 bases. The CDR3 has 17 amino acids. Looked up from germline, CDR1 is MDHEN and CDR2 is SYDVKM. The V gene end was trimmed by 6 bases and the J gene end by 1 base; junction bases not matched to a gene: 13. The CDR3 reads CASSPLGTGLYSYEQYF. The DNA for the CDR3 is TGTGCCAGCAGCCCGCTTGGGACAGGGCTATATTCCTACGAGCAGTACTTC.

The rearrangement joins TRBV12-3 or TRBV12-4 to TRBJ2-3; 7 positions agree with TRBD2. The J segment lost 2 bases and the V segment lost 7 bases, leaving 15 bases of the junction unmatched. This CDR3 has 17 amino acids. DNA for the CDR3: TGTGCCAGCACCCCTTGGGTAACGGGAGGATACACAGATACGCAGTATTTT. Its translation is CASTPWVTGGYTDTQYF.

This sequence joins TRBV4-1 and TRBJ1-2, with 8 bases matching TRBD1. CDR1 and CDR2 from the germline V gene are MGHRA and YSYEKL. V lost 3 bases, J lost 5 bases, and 5 bases stayed unmatched. The CDR3 loop spans 14 amino acids. In nucleotides, the CDR3 is TGCGCCAGCAGCCATCACAGGGGGTGGTATGGCTACACCTTC. Translated: CASSHHRGWYGYTF.

This clonotype was observed a handful of times. V usage is TRBV7-9 and J usage is TRBJ2-5; D gene ambiguous. Germline values: CDR1 SEHNR, CDR2 FQNEAQ (reference sequence). The V end lost 6 bases, the J end lost 3 bases, and 5 bases lay between the germline ends. This CDR3 contains 11 residues. The CDR3 bases are TGTGCCAGCAGACATAAAGAGACCCAGTACTTC. Its translation: CASRHKETQYF.

The chain links TRBV29-1 to TRBJ2-1; D is uncertain. The V end was cut by 6 bases, the J end by 0 bases, with 9 bases between. The CDR3 covers 13 residues. Germline loops: CDR1 SQVTM, CDR2 ANQGSEA. The CDR3: CSVESASYNEQFF. Here the CDR3 DNA reads TGCAGCGTCGAAAGCGCCTCCTACAATGAGCAGTTCTTC.